The clone carrying this T cell receptor beta chain is labeled as medium-sized. Antigen specificity is unknown. Whole-study results and caveats: The larger-cohort validation was restricted to a single TCR beta V-J rearrangement rather than whole repertoires. Tumor memory CD4+ T cell TCR gene usage was found to cluster with blood and lymph node memory CD4+ cells and with lymph node naive CD4+ cells. Tumor Tregs overlapped most with tumor, then blood, naive CD4+ cells.

Tregs were sorted as CD4+CD25+CD127-/low cells. After constant-region reverse-primer amplification, full-length variable regions underwent semi-nested PCR with Nested Universal Primer A. TCRdb analysed the 5' RACE reads with MiXCR anew, one entry per CDR3 protein. The repertoire consists of around 11,000 distinct CDR3 sequences, with 27% occurring once and the leading ten covering 2.5% to 3%. The receptor comes from a female donor with breast cancer. Sequenced sample: Tregs sorted from a lymph node.

In DNA, the CDR3 is TGTGCCAGTAAGGACAGGGTGAGCACTGAAGCTTTCTTT. Translated, it gives CASKDRVSTEAFF. The genes are TRBV12-3 or TRBV12-4 and TRBJ1-1, with 8 positions matching TRBD1. The trim removed 9 bases at V and 4 bases at J, leaving 7 bases unmatched. This CDR3 has 13 amino acids.